This note documents a single TCR beta chain sequence. Its antigen remains unknown. CDR1 is SGHRS and CDR2 is YFSETQ in the germline V gene. This CDR3 region has 10 residues. Trimming pared 7 bases from V and 13 bases from J, leaving 9 bases between. Profiled with immunoSEQ multiplex PCR; TCRdb holds only in-frame clones, not every one. The sample records about 46,000 clones, around 86% being singletons. This entry is derived from a study of OX40 agonist ivuxolimab in advanced cancers. Study at large: Three patients responded partially, comprising one with hepatocellular carcinoma and two with cutaneous melanoma. Broader study findings: People who partly responded at 0.1-3.0 mg/kg had some of the least clonal expansion seen. Nonresponders included some who also had low normalized T-cell clonal expansion. At 0.1 to 3.0 mg/kg, CD4+ and CD8+ blood T cells expanded clonally by week 6.

This TCR was recovered from an adult with an advanced solid tumor such as melanoma, head and neck, liver or kidney cancer. The chain employs TRBV5-1 and TRBJ2-6, with TRBD1 as a possible D gene (6 bases). Sequences were derived from CD4+ or CD8+ T cells sorted from blood, sampled in a trial of the OX40 agonist ivuxolimab. The CDR3 spells CASGGNVLTF. The CDR3 DNA follows: TGCGCCAGCGGGGGCAATGTCCTGACTTTC.